This T cell receptor (beta chain) was recovered during a study of neurological immune-mediated disorders. Study results and caveats: Phylogenetic grouping assigned the repertoires of 18 of 34 multiple sclerosis patients to one related-CDR3 cluster, which constitutes a possible signature.

Every sequencing run produced over 160 million TCR-beta sequences, and the sequences from any one run covered 15-18 subjects. One entry per CDR3 protein, called by TCRdb with MiXCR from the 5' RACE reads. The sample has about 48,000 distinct CDR3 sequences; less than 2% are singletons. Trimming removed 5 bases from V and 2 bases from J, with 14 bases in between. This CDR3 is 15 amino acids long. CDR1 is SGHRS, CDR2 YFSETQ, per germline. This clonotype was counted many times. The antigen remains unidentified. The sequencing sample was made of PBMCs. The V call is TRBV5-1, the J call TRBJ2-1; TRBD2 is a possible D gene (6 bases). This clonotype was sampled from a woman aged 40 to 49 with multiple sclerosis. In nucleotides, the CDR3 is TGCGCCAGCAGAGTTTTGGAGGGTACCTACAATGAGCAGTTCTTC. Protein sequence: CASRVLEGTYNEQFF.